Presented here are 4 T cell receptor beta chains from one specimen sequenced in a study of breast tumors, draining lymph nodes, adjacent tissues. The lymph nodes were axillary draining lymph nodes from breast cancer patients. One entry per CDR3 protein, called by TCRdb with MiXCR from the multiplex PCR reads. The sample lists 70,000 to 85,000 distinct CDR3 sequences; about 21% were seen once. Material: axillary lymph node tissue. The receptors shown here come from a female donor with breast cancer. Some clones in this sample may be carry-over from other donors' samples.

This clonotype was seen more than once but under ten times. The chain combines TRBV28 with TRBJ2-7, with TRBD1 matching over 10 bases. Germline CDR1 is MDHEN and CDR2 is SYDVKM. CDR3 length: 15 amino acids. V shed 10 bases, J shed 7 bases, and the junction held 16 bases outside the gene matches. The chain's CDR3 is CATKPRGTGVGEQYF. DNA of the CDR3: TGTGCCACCAAGCCTAGAGGGACAGGGGTAGGAGAGCAGTACTTC.

This clonotype has ten or more counts. CDR3 sequence (DNA): TGTGCCAGCAGCCCCCCGGGGGGCTACGAGCAGTACTTC. Translated, it gives CASSPPGGYEQYF. The V and J genes are TRBV7-6 and TRBJ2-7, with TRBD2 identical over 7 bases. This CDR3 has 13 amino acids. V shed 5 bases and J 3 bases; nucleotides not matched to a gene: 4. Germline assignment: CDR1 SGHVS and CDR2 FNYEAQ.

This clonotype has ten or more counts. The chain is built from TRBV6-5 and TRBJ1-6; D unresolved. Trimming stripped 6 bases from V and 5 bases from J, with 8 bases between. CDR3 length equals 13 residues. Germline CDR1 MNHEY, CDR2 SVGAGI. CDR3 region: CASRTGNNSPLHF. The CDR3, as DNA: TGTGCCAGCAGGACGGGGAATAATTCACCCCTCCACTTT.

This clonotype was detected many times. The gene calls are TRBV7-2 and TRBJ2-3; D possibly uses TRBD1 or TRBD2 (5 bases each). The germline V gene encodes CDR1 SGHTA and CDR2 FQGNSA. This CDR3 comprises 16 residues. Trimming shortened V by 4 bases and J by 2 bases, and 16 bases separated the two germline ends. CDR3 nucleotides: TGTGCCAGCAGCTATGCCTCCCGGGGCCCCACAGATACGCAGTATTTT. Translation: CASSYASRGPTDTQYF. Drawing the rest from reference TRBV7-2 and TRBJ2-3, the complete variable domain is GAGVSQSPSNKVTEKGKDVELRCDPISGHTALYWYRQSLGQGLEFLIYFQGNSAPDKSGLPSDRFSAERTGGSVSTLTIQRTQQEDSAVYLCASSYASRGPTDTQYFGPGTRLTVL.